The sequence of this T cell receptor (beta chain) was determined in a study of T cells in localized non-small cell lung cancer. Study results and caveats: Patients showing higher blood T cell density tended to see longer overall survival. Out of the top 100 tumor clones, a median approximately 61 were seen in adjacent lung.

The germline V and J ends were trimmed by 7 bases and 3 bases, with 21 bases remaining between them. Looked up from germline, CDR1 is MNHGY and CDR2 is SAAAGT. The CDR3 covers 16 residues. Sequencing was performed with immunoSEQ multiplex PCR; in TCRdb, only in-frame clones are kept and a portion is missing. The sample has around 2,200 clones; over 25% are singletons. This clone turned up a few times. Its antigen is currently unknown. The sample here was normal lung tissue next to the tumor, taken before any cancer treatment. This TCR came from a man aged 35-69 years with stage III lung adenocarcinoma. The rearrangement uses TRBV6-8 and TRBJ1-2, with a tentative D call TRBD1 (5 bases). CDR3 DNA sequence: TGTGCCAGCACGACCCCCGGGGACGTAACCGACTATGGCTACACCTTC. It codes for CASTTPGDVTDYGYTF.